The clone carrying this T cell receptor beta chain was seen a single time. Its antigen remains unidentified. The data derive from a study of T cell responses to AZD1222 COVID-19 vaccine. Across the study: Second doses that came at about 4 or about 12 weeks were put together. Overall study findings and caveats: Repertoires were collected only later (after the peak T cell response had occurred). At study baseline, merely six AZD1222 recipients were seropositive.

The protocol was immunoSEQ multiplex PCR, while the TCRdb copy is restricted to in-frame clones and leaves out a portion. The sample lists 120,000 or so clones, 80% to 90% occurring once. Trimming stripped 5 bases from V and 9 bases from J, with 28 bases between. The CDR3 consists of 17 residues. From germline, CDR1 is ENHRY and CDR2 SYGVKD. The chain uses TRBV10-3 and TRBJ1-1; D is unresolved. The clonotype originates from an adult in good health. Material: peripheral blood, obtained on day 0 of AZD1222 vaccination. The CDR3 region is CAISIPFPNGLAQQAFF. In DNA, the CDR3 is TGTGCCATCAGTATTCCGTTTCCGAACGGACTCGCGCAGCAAGCTTTCTTT.